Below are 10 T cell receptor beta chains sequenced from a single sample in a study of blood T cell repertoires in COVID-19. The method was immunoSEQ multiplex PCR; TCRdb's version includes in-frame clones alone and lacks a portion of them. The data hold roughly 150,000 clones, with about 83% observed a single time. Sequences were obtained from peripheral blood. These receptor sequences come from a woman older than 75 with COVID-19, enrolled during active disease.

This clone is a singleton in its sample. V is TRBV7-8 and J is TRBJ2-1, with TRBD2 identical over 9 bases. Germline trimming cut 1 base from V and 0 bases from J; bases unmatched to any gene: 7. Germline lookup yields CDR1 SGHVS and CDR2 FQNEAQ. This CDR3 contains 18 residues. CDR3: CASSLGISGRGSYNEQFF. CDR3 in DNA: TGTGCCAGCAGCTTAGGGATTAGCGGGAGAGGCTCCTACAATGAGCAGTTCTTC.

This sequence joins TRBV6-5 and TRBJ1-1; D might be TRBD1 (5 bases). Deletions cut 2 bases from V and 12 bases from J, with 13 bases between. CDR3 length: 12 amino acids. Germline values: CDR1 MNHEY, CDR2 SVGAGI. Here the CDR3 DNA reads TGTGCCAGCAGTTACCGCCAGGGCGAAACTTTCTTT. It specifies CASSYRQGETFF.

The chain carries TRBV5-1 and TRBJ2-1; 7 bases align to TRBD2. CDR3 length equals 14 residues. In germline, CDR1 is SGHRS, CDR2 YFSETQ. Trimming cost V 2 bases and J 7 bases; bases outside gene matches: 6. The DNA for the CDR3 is TGCGCCAGCAGCTTTACGGGAGGCAGAAATGAGCAGTTCTTC. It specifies CASSFTGGRNEQFF.

For the CDR3, the DNA is TGTGCCAGCAGTGAAGCAACACCGAACCACGAGCAGTACTTC. It translates to CASSEATPNHEQYF. This sequence joins TRBV2 and TRBJ2-7; D is ambiguous. V dropped 0 bases and J dropped 5 bases, with 11 bases sitting between them. This CDR3 is built from 14 residues. Germline CDR1 and CDR2: SNHLY and FYNNEI.

The CDR3: CASSPDSYQETQYF. The CDR3 DNA is TGTGCCAGCAGCCCCGACAGTTACCAAGAGACCCAGTACTTC. The chain is built from TRBV7-9 and TRBJ2-5; possible D gene TRBD1, 5 bases. The CDR3 is 14 amino acids. V was cut by 5 bases and J by 0 bases, with 10 bases left in between. CDR1 and CDR2 (germline): SEHNR, FQNEAQ (reference sequence).

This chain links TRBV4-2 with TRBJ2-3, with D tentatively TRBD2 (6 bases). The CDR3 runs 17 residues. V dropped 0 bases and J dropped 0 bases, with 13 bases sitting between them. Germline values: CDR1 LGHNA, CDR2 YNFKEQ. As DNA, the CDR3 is TGTGCCAGCAGCCAAGATCCTCGCGGGGTTAGCACAGATACGCAGTATTTT. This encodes CASSQDPRGVSTDTQYF.

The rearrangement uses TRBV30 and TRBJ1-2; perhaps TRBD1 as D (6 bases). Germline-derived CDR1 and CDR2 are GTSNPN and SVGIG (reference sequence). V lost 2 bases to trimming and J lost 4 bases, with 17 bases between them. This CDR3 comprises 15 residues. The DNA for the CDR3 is TGTGCCTGGAGTCGGGCAGGGGTAAAAGGCTATGGCTACACCTTC. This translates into CAWSRAGVKGYGYTF.

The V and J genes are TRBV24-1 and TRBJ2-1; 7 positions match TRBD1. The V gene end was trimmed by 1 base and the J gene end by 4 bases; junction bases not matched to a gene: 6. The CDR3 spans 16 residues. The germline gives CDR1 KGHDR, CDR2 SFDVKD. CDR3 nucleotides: TGTGCCACCAGTGATTTAGGGACAGTGAAATACAATGAGCAGTTCTTC. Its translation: CATSDLGTVKYNEQFF.

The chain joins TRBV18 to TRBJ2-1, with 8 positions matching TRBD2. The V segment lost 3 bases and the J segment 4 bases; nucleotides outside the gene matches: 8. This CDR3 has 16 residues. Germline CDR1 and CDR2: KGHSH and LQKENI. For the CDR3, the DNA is TGTGCCAGCTCACCGACTAGCGCTGGGTTATACAATGAGCAGTTCTTC. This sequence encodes CASSPTSAGLYNEQFF. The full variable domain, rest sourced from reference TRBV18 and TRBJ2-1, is NAGVMQNPRHLVRRRGQEARLRCSPMKGHSHVYWYRQLPEEGLKFMVYLQKENIIDESGMPKERFSAEFPKEGPSILRIQQVVRGDSAAYFCASSPTSAGLYNEQFFGPGTRLTVL.

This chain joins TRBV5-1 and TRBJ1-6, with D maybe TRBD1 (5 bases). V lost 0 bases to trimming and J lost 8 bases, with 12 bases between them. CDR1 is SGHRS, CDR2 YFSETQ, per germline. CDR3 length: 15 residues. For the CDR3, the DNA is TGCGCCAGCAGCTTGGTTGGGCAGGGTGATTCACCCCTCCACTTT. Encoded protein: CASSLVGQGDSPLHF.